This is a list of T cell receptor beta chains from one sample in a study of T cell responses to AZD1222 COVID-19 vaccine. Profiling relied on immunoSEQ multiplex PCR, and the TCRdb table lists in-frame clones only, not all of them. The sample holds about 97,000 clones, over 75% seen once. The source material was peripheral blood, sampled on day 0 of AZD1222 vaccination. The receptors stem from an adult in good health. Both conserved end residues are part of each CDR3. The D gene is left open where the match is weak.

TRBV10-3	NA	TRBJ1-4	TGTGCCATCAGTGATGAAGGGAATGCTAATGAAAAACTGTTTTTT	CAISDEGNANEKLFF
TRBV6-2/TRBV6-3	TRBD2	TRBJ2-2	TGTGCCAGCAGCCGTCGGACTAGCGGGGGTGGCGGGGAGCTGTTTTTT	CASSRRTSGGGGELFF
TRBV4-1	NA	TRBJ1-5	TGCGCCAGCAGCCAAGAGAACAGGGAGGGTCAGCCCCAGCATTTT	CASSQENREGQPQHF
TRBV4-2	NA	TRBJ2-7	TGTGCCAGCAGCCAAGACCTCTACGAGCAGTACTTC	CASSQDLYEQYF
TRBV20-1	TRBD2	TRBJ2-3	TGCAGTGCTAGTCGGGCGGGGGGTACAGATACGCAGTATTTT	CSASRAGGTDTQYF
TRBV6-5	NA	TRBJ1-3	TGTGCCAGCAGAACAGGGAACTCTGGAAACACCATATATTTT	CASRTGNSGNTIYF
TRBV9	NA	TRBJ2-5	TGTGCCAGCAGCGTCTCGCCGAACAGAGAAGAGACCCAGTACTTC	CASSVSPNREETQYF
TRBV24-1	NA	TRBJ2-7	TGTGCCACCAGTGGGGGCTACGAGCAGTACTTC	CATSGGYEQYF
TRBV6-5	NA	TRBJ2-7	TGTGCCAGCAGTTACACAAGGGACACCTTCTCCTACGAGCAGTACTTC	CASSYTRDTFSYEQYF
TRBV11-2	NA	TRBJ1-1	TGTGCCAGCAGCTTAGACTTGGGGCTCGATTTGAACACTGAAGCTTTCTTT	CASSLDLGLDLNTEAFF
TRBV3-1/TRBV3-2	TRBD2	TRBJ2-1	TGTGCCAGCAGCCAAGCGGGGCGGGGGTACAATGAGCAGTTCTTC	CASSQAGRGYNEQFF
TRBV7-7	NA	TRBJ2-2	TGTGCTAGCAGCCCCCAGGGGGGGAGCGGGGAGCTGTTTTTT	CASSPQGGSGELFF
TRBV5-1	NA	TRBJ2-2	TGCGCCAGCAGCTTGGGAACAGATTCCACCGGGGAGCTGTTTTTT	CASSLGTDSTGELFF
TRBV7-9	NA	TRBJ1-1	TGTGCCAGCAGCTATCAGGCATTAGAAGCTTTCTTT	CASSYQALEAFF
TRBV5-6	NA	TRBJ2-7	TGTGCCAGCAGCTTCGGGACCCTTGGGGAGCAGTACTTC	CASSFGTLGEQYF